This T cell receptor (beta chain) originates from a study of blood T cell repertoires in COVID-19. About the research overall: PBMCs, B-cell-depleted T cells, or T cells provided the cDNA or gDNA that made up the material.

In germline, CDR1 is SGHTA, CDR2 FQGTGA. J lost 0 bases, V lost 3 bases, and 0 bases had no gene match. CDR3 length equals 14 residues. Profiled with immunoSEQ multiplex PCR; TCRdb holds only in-frame clones, not every one. Among roughly 280,000 clones listed, 88% were seen once. This clone has just one count. Participants were aged about 18 to 90 years, lived in 25 or so US areas, and enrolled virtually. The sequencing sample was made of PBMCs or T cells enriched from blood (not recorded which). The receptor comes from a woman aged 45-65 years who had recovered from COVID-19. V usage is TRBV7-3 and J usage is TRBJ1-1; TRBD1 agrees at 8 bases. In nucleotides, the CDR3 is TGTGCCAGCAGCTTGACAGGGGTGAACACTGAAGCTTTCTTT. Its protein is CASSLTGVNTEAFF.